This paragraph covers one T cell receptor (beta chain) sequence. Its antigen is not known. Noted time point: week 35, safety follow-up. The vaccine gave 300 ug of a 20-mer mutant IDH1 peptide subcutaneously per dose. The protocol was immunoSEQ multiplex PCR, while the TCRdb copy is restricted to in-frame clones and leaves out a portion. The sample consists of under 40,000 clones, around four fifths of them appearing once. The data belong to a study of a mutant IDH1 vaccine in newly diagnosed glioma. Study summary: Vaccination followed radiotherapy alone by 4-6 weeks, or accompanied temozolomide cycles. Before enrollment, patients got radiotherapy alone, temozolomide alone, or mostly the combination. In the visit schedule, V12 fell in week 35, while V13 fell in week 47.

CDR3 length: 13 residues. Per the germline V gene, CDR1 is SEHNR and CDR2 is FQNEAQ (reference sequence). Trimming removed 1 base from V and 4 bases from J, with 5 bases in between. The study, taken as a whole, reports: Altogether, 93.3% of patients exhibited vaccine-induced immune responses.

The source is a middle-aged woman with glioma. V and J are TRBV7-9 and TRBJ1-5; D remains unclear. This sample comprised PBMCs, obtained from a glioma patient whose treatment included an IDH1 peptide vaccine. CDR3 region: CASSLVGNQPQHF. CDR3 sequence (DNA): TGTGCCAGCAGCTTAGTAGGTAATCAGCCCCAGCATTTT. The whole variable domain, remainder taken from reference TRBV7-9 and TRBJ1-5, is DTGVSQNPRHKITKRGQNVTFRCDPISEHNRLYWYRQTLGQGPEFLTYFQNEAQLEKSRLLSDRFSAERPKGSFSTLEIQRTEQGDSAMYLCASSLVGNQPQHFGDGTRLSIL.